These T cell receptor beta chains were read from a single sample in a study of blood T cell repertoires in COVID-19. This table comes from immunoSEQ multiplex PCR, and its TCRdb copy is limited to in-frame clones, with some not included. The sample comprises 360,000 or so clones, roughly 90% of which are singletons, and over 3.5% rests with the top ten. The sample taken for sequencing was peripheral blood. These receptors all stem from a woman aged 60-75 years with COVID-19, enrolled during active disease. Each CDR3 is given with its conserved first and last residue. The order of the fields is J gene, V gene, clone size, D gene, CDR3 protein, CDR3 DNA. The D gene is left open where the match is weak. Not all rows give a size; the values are once, few, many and, for expanded clones, a class.

j_gene: TRBJ2-3
v_gene: TRBV3-1/TRBV3-2
abundance: NA
d_gene: TRBD2
CDR3aa: CASSLSERGGTDTQYF
CDR3nt: TGTGCCAGCAGCCTCTCGGAGCGGGGGGGCACAGATACGCAGTATTTT

j_gene: TRBJ1-4
v_gene: TRBV5-4
abundance: NA
d_gene: NA
CDR3aa: CASSRREVSTNEKLFF
CDR3nt: TGTGCCAGCAGTCGCAGGGAGGTTTCAACTAATGAAAAACTGTTTTTT

j_gene: TRBJ1-5
v_gene: TRBV6-1
abundance: NA
d_gene: TRBD1
CDR3aa: CASSAGQGLMNQPQHF
CDR3nt: TGTGCCAGCAGTGCGGGACAGGGGCTCATGAATCAGCCCCAGCATTTT

j_gene: TRBJ2-3
v_gene: TRBV19
abundance: NA
d_gene: TRBD2
CDR3aa: CASTGGGRGAADTQYF
CDR3nt: TGTGCCAGTACGGGGGGGGGCCGAGGTGCAGCAGATACGCAGTATTTT

j_gene: TRBJ2-5
v_gene: TRBV18
abundance: NA
d_gene: NA
CDR3aa: CASSPTGSQETQYF
CDR3nt: TGTGCCAGCTCACCTACAGGCTCCCAAGAGACCCAGTACTTC

j_gene: TRBJ2-7
v_gene: TRBV9
abundance: NA
d_gene: NA
CDR3aa: CASSASPLLQDEQYF
CDR3nt: TGTGCCAGCAGCGCCTCGCCCTTACTGCAGGACGAGCAGTACTTC

j_gene: TRBJ1-4
v_gene: TRBV28
abundance: NA
d_gene: NA
CDR3aa: CASSFRGSNEKLFF
CDR3nt: TGTGCCAGCAGTTTTAGGGGTTCTAATGAAAAACTGTTTTTT

j_gene: TRBJ1-1
v_gene: TRBV18
abundance: once
d_gene: NA
CDR3aa: CASSPLMRQDTEAFF
CDR3nt: TGTGCCAGCTCACCCCTTATGCGACAAGACACTGAAGCTTTCTTT

j_gene: TRBJ2-3
v_gene: TRBV2
abundance: NA
d_gene: NA
CDR3aa: CASSEDPGADTQYF
CDR3nt: TGTGCCAGCAGTGAAGACCCAGGGGCCGATACGCAGTATTTT

j_gene: TRBJ1-2
v_gene: TRBV5-1
abundance: few
d_gene: NA
CDR3aa: CASSFQADAAYGYTF
CDR3nt: TGCGCCAGCAGCTTTCAGGCAGACGCCGCCTATGGCTACACCTTC

j_gene: TRBJ1-1
v_gene: TRBV4-1
abundance: NA
d_gene: TRBD1
CDR3aa: CASSQPDRDTEAFF
CDR3nt: TGCGCCAGCAGCCAACCCGACAGGGACACTGAAGCTTTCTTT

j_gene: TRBJ2-3
v_gene: TRBV2
abundance: NA
d_gene: TRBD2
CDR3aa: CASSGTSTRGDTQYF
CDR3nt: TGTGCCAGCAGTGGGACTAGCACCCGAGGGGATACGCAGTATTTT

j_gene: TRBJ2-1
v_gene: TRBV28
abundance: NA
d_gene: TRBD2
CDR3aa: CASIISGGAYNEQFF
CDR3nt: TGTGCCAGCATAATTAGCGGGGGGGCCTACAATGAGCAGTTCTTC

j_gene: TRBJ2-7
v_gene: TRBV5-4
abundance: NA
d_gene: TRBD1
CDR3aa: CASISGTGLYEQYF
CDR3nt: TGTGCCAGCATCTCCGGGACAGGCCTCTACGAGCAGTACTTC

j_gene: TRBJ2-1
v_gene: TRBV6-5
abundance: NA
d_gene: TRBD2
CDR3aa: CASSYPLAGGLNEQFF
CDR3nt: TGTGCCAGCAGTTACCCACTAGCGGGGGGGCTCAATGAGCAGTTCTTC

j_gene: TRBJ1-5
v_gene: TRBV18
abundance: NA
d_gene: TRBD1
CDR3aa: CASSPSWGQGKNQPQHF
CDR3nt: TGTGCCAGCTCACCCTCTTGGGGACAGGGGAAGAATCAGCCCCAGCATTTT

j_gene: TRBJ1-5
v_gene: TRBV20-1
abundance: NA
d_gene: TRBD1
CDR3aa: CSARQGQPQHF
CDR3nt: TGCAGTGCTCGACAGGGGCAGCCCCAGCATTTT

j_gene: TRBJ1-3
v_gene: TRBV28
abundance: NA
d_gene: NA
CDR3aa: CASSPPPRPGNTIYF
CDR3nt: TGTGCCAGCAGTCCCCCGCCGAGGCCAGGAAACACCATATATTTT

j_gene: TRBJ1-1
v_gene: TRBV3-1/TRBV3-2
abundance: once
d_gene: TRBD1
CDR3aa: CASSHRDRGTEAFF
CDR3nt: TGTGCCAGCAGCCATCGTGACAGGGGCACTGAAGCTTTCTTT

j_gene: TRBJ1-3
v_gene: TRBV5-1
abundance: NA
d_gene: TRBD1
CDR3aa: CASSSTGGPSGNTIYF
CDR3nt: TGCGCCAGCAGCTCCACAGGGGGCCCCTCTGGAAACACCATATATTTT

j_gene: TRBJ2-7
v_gene: TRBV18
abundance: NA
d_gene: TRBD2
CDR3aa: CASSPTSGEWNEQYF
CDR3nt: TGTGCCAGCTCACCGACTAGCGGTGAATGGAACGAGCAGTACTTC

j_gene: TRBJ1-1
v_gene: TRBV3-1/TRBV3-2
abundance: NA
d_gene: NA
CDR3aa: CASSLQGSHYTEAFF
CDR3nt: TGTGCCAGCTCCCTCCAGGGCTCTCATTACACTGAAGCTTTCTTT

j_gene: TRBJ2-7
v_gene: TRBV7-8
abundance: NA
d_gene: NA
CDR3aa: CASSLATGFYEQYF
CDR3nt: TGTGCCAGCAGCTTAGCAACAGGGTTCTACGAGCAGTACTTC

j_gene: TRBJ2-5
v_gene: TRBV5-4
abundance: NA
d_gene: TRBD2
CDR3aa: CASSLRSGGASETQYF
CDR3nt: TGTGCCAGCAGCTTGAGGAGCGGGGGGGCCTCGGAGACCCAGTACTTC

j_gene: TRBJ1-5
v_gene: TRBV10-3
abundance: NA
d_gene: TRBD1
CDR3aa: CAISEFSPTGGNQPQHF
CDR3nt: TGTGCCATCAGTGAGTTTTCCCCGACAGGGGGCAATCAGCCCCAGCATTTT

j_gene: TRBJ1-1
v_gene: TRBV28
abundance: NA
d_gene: NA
CDR3aa: CASSLTGQLAKAFF
CDR3nt: TGTGCCAGCAGCCTTACCGGACAGTTGGCAAAAGCTTTCTTT

j_gene: TRBJ2-7
v_gene: TRBV5-1
abundance: once
d_gene: NA
CDR3aa: CASSLAQGGVSYEQYF
CDR3nt: TGCGCCAGCAGCTTGGCCCAAGGCGGGGTCTCCTACGAGCAGTACTTC

j_gene: TRBJ1-5
v_gene: TRBV27
abundance: once
d_gene: NA
CDR3aa: CASRPYGALAGQPQHF
CDR3nt: TGTGCCAGCAGACCTTATGGAGCCCTGGCGGGTCAGCCCCAGCATTTT

j_gene: TRBJ1-1
v_gene: TRBV6-4
abundance: NA
d_gene: NA
CDR3aa: CASSTQANTEAFF
CDR3nt: TGTGCCAGCAGTACACAGGCGAACACTGAAGCTTTCTTT

j_gene: TRBJ1-1
v_gene: TRBV7-3
abundance: NA
d_gene: TRBD1
CDR3aa: CASSLMGPGQTNTEAFF
CDR3nt: TGTGCCAGCAGCTTAATGGGCCCGGGACAGACGAACACTGAAGCTTTCTTT

j_gene: TRBJ2-1
v_gene: TRBV19
abundance: NA
d_gene: TRBD1
CDR3aa: CASSIVTTGQGLAEQFF
CDR3nt: TGTGCCAGTAGTATAGTGACGACGGGACAGGGGCTTGCTGAGCAGTTCTTC

j_gene: TRBJ2-1
v_gene: TRBV5-1
abundance: NA
d_gene: TRBD2
CDR3aa: CASSTTSGGYNEQFF
CDR3nt: TGCGCCAGCAGCACGACTAGCGGGGGCTACAATGAGCAGTTCTTC

j_gene: TRBJ2-7
v_gene: TRBV4-1
abundance: once
d_gene: TRBD2
CDR3aa: CASSQVGTTYEQYF
CDR3nt: TGCGCCAGCAGCCAAGTCGGGACTACCTACGAGCAGTACTTC

j_gene: TRBJ1-2
v_gene: TRBV11-1
abundance: NA
d_gene: NA
CDR3aa: CASSVHLNYGYTF
CDR3nt: TGTGCCAGCAGCGTCCACCTAAACTATGGCTACACCTTC

j_gene: TRBJ1-2
v_gene: TRBV7-2
abundance: NA
d_gene: NA
CDR3aa: CASSLVRDYGYTF
CDR3nt: TGTGCCAGCAGCTTAGTCAGGGACTATGGCTACACCTTC

j_gene: TRBJ1-1
v_gene: TRBV7-9
abundance: once
d_gene: NA
CDR3aa: CASSRQTPMNTEAFF
CDR3nt: TGTGCCAGCAGTCGACAGACACCCATGAACACTGAAGCTTTCTTT

j_gene: TRBJ1-5
v_gene: TRBV23-1
abundance: NA
d_gene: NA
CDR3aa: CASTTSGGGQPQHF
CDR3nt: TGCGCCAGCACCACGTCGGGGGGAGGTCAGCCCCAGCATTTT

j_gene: TRBJ2-5
v_gene: TRBV11-2
abundance: NA
d_gene: NA
CDR3aa: CASSLGRETQYF
CDR3nt: TGTGCCAGCAGCTTAGGGAGGGAGACCCAGTACTTC

j_gene: TRBJ1-6
v_gene: TRBV7-9
abundance: NA
d_gene: TRBD1
CDR3aa: CASSLAGGTGSPLHF
CDR3nt: TGTGCCAGCAGCTTGGCAGGGGGCACGGGTTCACCCCTCCACTTT

j_gene: TRBJ1-1
v_gene: TRBV5-1
abundance: NA
d_gene: TRBD1
CDR3aa: CASSFDEGAGMNTEAFF
CDR3nt: TGCGCCAGCAGCTTTGATGAGGGGGCAGGGATGAACACTGAAGCTTTCTTT

j_gene: TRBJ1-3
v_gene: TRBV5-1
abundance: NA
d_gene: TRBD1
CDR3aa: CASKTGVSGNTIYF
CDR3nt: TGCGCCAGCAAGACAGGGGTCTCTGGAAACACCATATATTTT

j_gene: TRBJ1-2
v_gene: TRBV21-1
abundance: once
d_gene: NA
CDR3aa: CAETRGSQDLFGYTF
CDR3nt: TGTGCCGAAACCAGGGGCAGCCAGGATCTTTTTGGCTACACCTTC

j_gene: TRBJ2-3
v_gene: TRBV9
abundance: NA
d_gene: TRBD2
CDR3aa: CASSVASGLAGGYTDTQYF
CDR3nt: TGTGCCAGCAGCGTAGCTTCGGGCCTAGCGGGGGGATACACAGATACGCAGTATTTT

j_gene: TRBJ2-1
v_gene: TRBV14
abundance: few
d_gene: TRBD1
CDR3aa: CASSQGTGYSYNEQFF
CDR3nt: TGTGCCAGCAGCCAAGGGACAGGGTACTCCTACAATGAGCAGTTCTTC

j_gene: TRBJ1-1
v_gene: TRBV27
abundance: NA
d_gene: TRBD1
CDR3aa: CASRELKGAEAFF
CDR3nt: TGTGCCAGCAGGGAATTAAAGGGGGCAGAAGCTTTCTTT

j_gene: TRBJ2-5
v_gene: TRBV7-7
abundance: NA
d_gene: TRBD2
CDR3aa: CASSFLAGAQETQYF
CDR3nt: TGTGCTAGCAGCTTCCTAGCGGGGGCCCAAGAGACCCAGTACTTC

j_gene: TRBJ1-1
v_gene: TRBV6-2/TRBV6-3
abundance: NA
d_gene: NA
CDR3aa: CASSFRTATEAFF
CDR3nt: TGTGCCAGCAGTTTTCGGACAGCCACTGAAGCTTTCTTT

j_gene: TRBJ1-2
v_gene: TRBV27
abundance: NA
d_gene: TRBD1
CDR3aa: CASSSVRQGVYGYTF
CDR3nt: TGTGCCAGCAGTAGCGTTCGACAGGGTGTCTATGGCTACACCTTC

j_gene: TRBJ2-5
v_gene: TRBV2
abundance: NA
d_gene: TRBD1
CDR3aa: CASSMDRGKGETQYF
CDR3nt: TGTGCCAGCAGTATGGACAGGGGTAAGGGAGAGACCCAGTACTTC

j_gene: TRBJ1-2
v_gene: TRBV27
abundance: NA
d_gene: TRBD1
CDR3aa: CASSITGGYGYTF
CDR3nt: TGTGCCAGCAGCATCACAGGGGGCTATGGCTACACCTTC

j_gene: TRBJ2-1
v_gene: TRBV5-1
abundance: NA
d_gene: NA
CDR3aa: CASSLGGRGYNEQFF
CDR3nt: TGCGCCAGCAGCTTGGGGGGCAGGGGTTACAATGAGCAGTTCTTC

j_gene: TRBJ1-6
v_gene: TRBV28
abundance: NA
d_gene: NA
CDR3aa: CASTRNVLGNSPLHF
CDR3nt: TGTGCCAGCACCCGGAACGTCCTCGGGAATTCACCCCTCCACTTT

j_gene: TRBJ2-7
v_gene: TRBV15
abundance: NA
d_gene: NA
CDR3aa: CATSRAGTRPYEQYF
CDR3nt: TGTGCCACCAGCAGAGCCGGAACTAGACCCTACGAGCAGTACTTC

j_gene: TRBJ1-1
v_gene: TRBV7-2
abundance: NA
d_gene: TRBD1
CDR3aa: CASSLTGQGTTEAFF
CDR3nt: TGTGCCAGCAGCTTAACGGGACAGGGAACGACTGAAGCTTTCTTT

j_gene: TRBJ2-7
v_gene: TRBV5-4
abundance: NA
d_gene: NA
CDR3aa: CASSRDLAGEQYF
CDR3nt: TGTGCCAGCAGCCGAGACCTGGCGGGCGAGCAGTACTTC